Detailed here is one T cell receptor (beta chain). CDR1 is SNHLY and CDR2 is FYNNEI in the germline V gene. This CDR3 spans 15 amino acids. V lost 6 bases to trimming and J lost 5 bases; unmatched junction nucleotides: 10. The entry originates in a study of identical twins. In TCRdb, the 5' RACE reads were re-called with MiXCR into one record per CDR3 protein. The sample contains 500,000 to 600,000 distinct CDR3 sequences, less than 25% of which appear only once. Healthy Caucasians were all of the donors. The same data also went into a second study, on T cells expressing NK-cell markers. Per that study: There were seven HCMV-seropositive donors and one seronegative donor among the eight sequenced.

The J gene is TRBJ1-1, the V gene TRBV2; 9 nucleotides align to TRBD1. The TCR was taken from a woman younger than 30 in good health. The sequencing input was CD4+ T cells sorted from blood. DNA for the CDR3: TGTGCCAGCAGCCCACAGGGGGCGCAAGTAACTGAAGCTTTCTTT. The encoded protein is CASSPQGAQVTEAFF.